This T cell receptor (beta chain) was sequenced during a study of early T cells in non-severe SARS-CoV-2 infection (dated by TCRdb to the early 2020s). Context from the whole study: Bulk RNA from unsorted whole blood was used for TCR sequencing, so alpha and beta chains could not be paired. Summary of the overall study and its limitations: VDJdb matching was skewed toward anti-spike CD8 responses, so virus-specific expansions were likely underestimated and private and CD4 specificities were missed.

Comment on this clonotype: What antigen it recognizes has not been identified. Base qualities are not provided; no much larger clone lies one nucleotide away.

Library preparation used 5' RACE. TCRdb records NextSeq 500 as the sequencer. In the TCR library protocol, unique molecular identifiers were attached to individual cDNA molecules to correct for PCR bias and sequencing error. Both TCR alpha and beta chains were sequenced, and tight co-correlation was observed between alpha and beta sequence abundances in each sample. On the study's bioinformatics: Decombinator V4 was used to annotate the V gene, J gene and CDR3 of the TCR sequences. Expanded TCRs were defined as changing significantly between any two time points under a Poisson model with p below 0.0001. TCR abundances were normalised to the total number of TCRs sequenced per sample and were expressed as counts per million. MAIT TCRs were defined by TRAV1-2 paired with TRAJ12, TRAJ20 or TRAJ33, and iNKT TCRs by TRAV10 paired with TRAJ18. VDJdb, accessed on 1 November 2021, was searched for TCRs annotated for CMV, EBV and SARS-CoV-2, and TCRs annotated for more than one antigen were excluded. Using fastp trimming at Q25 and MiXCR clonotype assembly, TCRdb reanalyzed the public sequencing data and kept in-frame beta chains. When rows share a CDR3 protein, they turn into one entry using the most common DNA and genes. The V and J calls, along with clone size, are taken from TCRdb and not from the paper's own processing. This sample has 70,000 or so distinct CDR3 sequences in its table, and 3.5% to 6% of those were observed once. The ten most abundant clones make up approximately 3.6% of the sample.

The germline V gene (reference sequence) sets CDR1 to SEHNR and CDR2 to FQNEAQ. Including the terminal cysteine and phenylalanine, the CDR3 comprises 14 residues. Only the CDR3 DNA is retained, 42 bases long and in frame from the first base. V has 5 bases trimmed and J has 8 bases trimmed; junction bases matching no gene number 3. A case-control design nested within a healthcare worker cohort in London, UK, was used, with weekly nasopharyngeal swab PCR tests and blood sampling performed. Healthcare workers were enrolled in the week of the UK lockdown, from 23 to 31 March 2020, and were followed every week for up to about 16 weeks.

Material: whole blood, obtained at baseline. The receptor was isolated from an adult who was a healthcare worker with PCR-confirmed SARS-CoV-2 infection or an uninfected control (not recorded which). The donor label of this sample is uncertain. The V and J segments used are TRBV7-9 and TRBJ2-1; TRBD2 matches 13 bases in the middle. DNA sequence: TGTGCCAGCAGCGGGACTAGCGGGGCCCATGAGCAGTTCTTC. This codes for CASSGTSGAHEQFF.